This TCR beta chain stems from a study of blood T cell repertoires in COVID-19. Trimming removed 2 bases from V and 0 bases from J; junction bases left unmatched: 4. The CDR3 is made up of 16 amino acids. CDR1 and CDR2 from the germline V gene are SGHDT and YYEEEE. Generated by immunoSEQ multiplex PCR, the TCRdb table keeps only in-frame clones and is missing some. Among approximately 160,000 clones listed, around four fifths were seen once. The gene calls are TRBV5-6 and TRBJ1-3; 8 nucleotides align to TRBD1. The receptor was isolated from a man aged 50-59 years who had recovered from COVID-19. The specimen was PBMCs or T cells enriched from blood (not recorded which). Here the CDR3 reads CASSFGTGSSGNTIYF. The CDR3 coding sequence is TGTGCCAGCAGCTTTGGGACAGGAAGCTCTGGAAACACCATATATTTT.